A selection of T cell receptor beta chains follows, all from one sample in a study of blood T cell repertoires in COVID-19. Clones were sequenced by immunoSEQ multiplex PCR, and TCRdb holds only the in-frame ones, with some missing. The top ten clones hold 6.3% of a sample with roughly 320,000 clones, approximately 90% of them seen once. Sequenced material: peripheral blood. These receptors were collected from a woman in her fifties or sixties with COVID-19, enrolled during active disease. Each CDR3 is given with its conserved first and last residue. A D gene is named only where the DNA matches it firmly. Only some rows state a clone size, as once, few, many or a class for expanded clones.

d_gene	v_gene	abundance	j_gene	CDR3nt	CDR3aa
.	TRBV7-2	.	TRBJ1-4	TGTGCCAGCAGCTTTCGGGGGAGGAAAAATGAAAAACTGTTTTTT	CASSFRGRKNEKLFF
.	TRBV9	.	TRBJ2-7	TGTGCCAGCAGCGAAGTGGACAGCGGCTACGAGCAGTACTTC	CASSEVDSGYEQYF
TRBD1	TRBV11-3	.	TRBJ1-1	TGTGCCAGCAGCCCGAGGACAGGCCTTGAAGCTTTCTTT	CASSPRTGLEAFF
.	TRBV24-1	.	TRBJ1-1	TGTGCCACCAGTGATTTCGGGGTCGGCACTGAAGCTTTCTTT	CATSDFGVGTEAFF
TRBD1	TRBV7-6	.	TRBJ1-3	TGTGCCAGCAGCTCCCGGGACAGGGCTGGAAACACCATATATTTT	CASSSRDRAGNTIYF
TRBD2	TRBV3-1/TRBV3-2	.	TRBJ2-5	TGTGCCAGCAGCCAAGGGGCGGGACTAGCGGAAGAGACCCAGTACTTC	CASSQGAGLAEETQYF
.	TRBV12-3/TRBV12-4	.	TRBJ1-2	TGTGCCAGCAGTTTAACAGAGTACTATGGCTACACCTTC	CASSLTEYYGYTF
TRBD1	TRBV19	.	TRBJ1-5	TGTGCCAGTGTCCCGGGACAGTTCAATCAGCCCCAGCATTTT	CASVPGQFNQPQHF
TRBD2	TRBV6-2/TRBV6-3	.	TRBJ2-7	TGTGCCAGCAGTCAACTAGCGGGAGACTACGAGCAGTACTTC	CASSQLAGDYEQYF
TRBD2	TRBV12-3/TRBV12-4	.	TRBJ2-7	TGTGCCAGCAGCCGGTCTAGCGGAGAGCAGTACTTC	CASSRSSGEQYF
.	TRBV19	.	TRBJ1-2	TGTGCCAGTAGTATGCAGGCGGCCGGGGGTGGCTACACCTTC	CASSMQAAGGGYTF
TRBD1	TRBV7-6	once	TRBJ2-2	TGTGCCGGAACACCTACAGGGGAAGGGAACACCGGGGAGCTGTTTTTT	CAGTPTGEGNTGELFF
TRBD1	TRBV27	.	TRBJ2-1	TGTGCCAGCAGCCCGACAGGGTCGGCCTACAATGAGCAGTTCTTC	CASSPTGSAYNEQFF
.	TRBV19	.	TRBJ2-1	TGTGCCAGTAGTCCCAACAATGAGCAGTTCTTC	CASSPNNEQFF
.	TRBV20-1	once	TRBJ1-1	TGCAGTGCTAGAGAGTATGTAGCAGCTTTCTTT	CSAREYVAAFF
TRBD1	TRBV24-1	.	TRBJ2-5	TGTGCCACCTCTTCCCCCCAGGGGGCGGGAGAGACCCAGTACTTC	CATSSPQGAGETQYF
TRBD1	TRBV6-5	once	TRBJ1-3	TGTGCCAGCAGAAGACAGGGGGCCCCTGGAAACACCATATATTTT	CASRRQGAPGNTIYF
.	TRBV6-6	.	TRBJ2-3	TGTGCCAGCAGCCGCCCCAGGGCGCCAGATACGCAGTATTTT	CASSRPRAPDTQYF